Listed below are T cell receptor beta chains from one sample, sequenced in a study of blood T cell repertoires in COVID-19. TCRdb's copy holds only in-frame clones and misses some; the assay was immunoSEQ multiplex PCR. Seen here are over 130,000 clones, around four fifths observed once, and the top ten hold about 3.7%. Sequenced: PBMCs or T cells enriched from blood (not recorded which). The receptor source for this set is a woman aged 45 to 65 with acute COVID-19. Both conserved end residues are part of each CDR3. The D gene is left open where the match is weak. Rows may omit the clone size; those that give it use once, few, many or a size class.

v_gene	abundance	d_gene	j_gene	CDR3aa	CDR3nt
TRBV7-6	NA	TRBD2	TRBJ2-3	CASSPTSGSADTQYF	TGTGCCAGCAGTCCGACTAGCGGGAGTGCAGATACGCAGTATTTT
TRBV7-2	once	TRBD1	TRBJ2-5	CASSLTGAGTGALETQYF	TGTGCCAGCAGCTTAACCGGGGCCGGGACAGGGGCTTTGGAGACCCAGTACTTC
TRBV6-5	NA	TRBD2	TRBJ2-1	CASSPTSGYYNEQFF	TGTGCCAGCAGTCCTACTAGCGGGTACTACAATGAGCAGTTCTTC
TRBV19	NA	TRBD1	TRBJ1-2	CASSMSGQGADGNYGYTF	TGTGCCAGTAGTATGTCCGGACAGGGGGCAGATGGTAACTATGGCTACACCTTC
TRBV5-4	NA	TRBD2	TRBJ2-3	CASNLAGVTDTQYF	TGTGCCAGCAACCTAGCGGGAGTCACAGATACGCAGTATTTT
TRBV5-4	NA	TRBD2	TRBJ2-2	CASLAGNTGELFF	TGTGCCAGCTTAGCGGGAAACACCGGGGAGCTGTTTTTT
TRBV18	few	NA	TRBJ2-5	CASSPPALKETQYF	TGTGCCAGCTCACCACCAGCGCTTAAAGAGACCCAGTACTTC
TRBV9	once	TRBD1	TRBJ2-5	CASSGQPGQGNQETQYF	TGTGCCAGCAGCGGACAACCGGGACAGGGGAACCAAGAGACCCAGTACTTC
TRBV5-4	NA	TRBD1	TRBJ1-4	CASSLAVGQGGGEKLFF	TGTGCCAGCAGCTTGGCCGTGGGACAGGGGGGAGGTGAAAAACTGTTTTTT
TRBV5-6	NA	TRBD2	TRBJ2-4	CASSLEGLAGGNIQYF	TGTGCCAGCAGCTTGGAGGGACTAGCGGGAGGGAACATTCAGTACTTC
TRBV9	NA	TRBD1	TRBJ2-7	CASSVATGAYEQYF	TGTGCCAGCAGCGTAGCTACAGGGGCCTACGAGCAGTACTTC
TRBV5-1	NA	TRBD2	TRBJ2-7	CASSLLAGVSYEQYF	TGCGCCAGCAGCCTCCTAGCGGGAGTTTCATACGAGCAGTACTTC
TRBV27	NA	NA	TRBJ1-6	CASTSAGGGLRSPLHF	TGTGCCAGCACCTCAGCCGGGGGGGGGTTGAGATCACCCCTCCACTTT
TRBV6-5	NA	NA	TRBJ1-2	CASSSRGIDGYTF	TGTGCCAGCAGTTCCCGAGGAATTGATGGCTACACCTTC
TRBV24-1	NA	NA	TRBJ2-2	CATSQYTGELFF	TGTGCCACGTCACAGTACACCGGGGAGCTGTTTTTT
TRBV5-1	once	TRBD1	TRBJ1-6	CASRAPGQGEISPLHF	TGCGCCAGCAGGGCTCCGGGACAGGGGGAAATCTCACCCCTCCACTTT
TRBV7-2	NA	NA	TRBJ1-1	CASSITVNTEAFF	TGTGCCAGCAGCATCACAGTGAACACTGAAGCTTTCTTT
TRBV13	NA	NA	TRBJ1-2	CASSPPRGPARGNYGYTF	TGTGCCAGCAGCCCCCCCCGGGGCCCCGCGCGGGGTAACTATGGCTACACCTTC
TRBV7-2	NA	NA	TRBJ2-7	CASSFNGYEQYF	TGTGCCAGCAGCTTTAACGGGTACGAGCAGTACTTC
TRBV27	NA	NA	TRBJ2-5	CASSFWGRQETQYF	TGTGCCAGCAGTTTCTGGGGCCGCCAAGAGACCCAGTACTTC
TRBV19	NA	NA	TRBJ1-5	CASLRGGNQPQHF	TGTGCCAGTTTAAGGGGGGGAAATCAGCCCCAGCATTTT
TRBV6-6	NA	NA	TRBJ2-5	CASSSSGTPQETQYF	TGTGCCAGCAGTTCCTCCGGGACTCCTCAAGAGACCCAGTACTTC
TRBV6-2/TRBV6-3	NA	TRBD2	TRBJ2-2	CASSYSGLAKGGELFF	TGTGCCAGCAGTTATTCTGGACTAGCGAAGGGCGGGGAGCTGTTTTTT
TRBV5-4	NA	TRBD2	TRBJ2-7	CASSSGLAGAEQYF	TGTGCCAGCAGCTCAGGACTAGCGGGAGCCGAGCAGTACTTC
TRBV5-1	once	TRBD1	TRBJ2-1	CASSQDRTGAGEQFF	TGCGCCAGCAGCCAAGATAGGACAGGGGCGGGTGAGCAGTTCTTC
TRBV6-5	NA	TRBD2	TRBJ2-1	CASSSGTSGLYNEQFF	TGTGCCAGCAGTTCCGGGACTAGCGGGTTGTACAATGAGCAGTTCTTC
TRBV7-9	once	TRBD2	TRBJ2-5	CASSPWGGRGEETQYF	TGTGCCAGCAGCCCTTGGGGCGGGAGAGGGGAAGAGACCCAGTACTTC
TRBV5-4	NA	TRBD1	TRBJ1-2	CASSLGGQQGKGYTF	TGTGCCAGCAGCTTGGGGGGACAGCAGGGGAAGGGCTACACCTTC
TRBV29-1	NA	NA	TRBJ2-7	CSAGRSGLDEQYF	TGCAGCGCCGGCCGAAGCGGCCTTGACGAGCAGTACTTC
TRBV11-3	NA	NA	TRBJ2-7	CASSINSADEQYF	TGTGCCAGCAGCATAAATAGTGCCGACGAGCAGTACTTC
TRBV18	few	TRBD1	TRBJ1-2	CASSHRDRGYGYTF	TGTGCCAGCTCACATAGGGACAGGGGCTATGGCTACACCTTC
TRBV5-4	once	TRBD1	TRBJ1-6	CASSWRQGTYNSPLHF	TGTGCCAGCAGTTGGAGACAGGGTACCTATAATTCACCCCTCCACTTT
TRBV9	NA	NA	TRBJ1-6	CASSVTTGNSPLHF	TGTGCCAGCAGCGTCACAACGGGGAATTCACCCCTCCACTTT
TRBV6-1	NA	NA	TRBJ1-4	CASSATGPPTTNEKLFF	TGTGCCAGCAGTGCCACGGGTCCCCCGACGACTAATGAAAAACTGTTTTTT
TRBV24-1	NA	NA	TRBJ2-3	CATSDLPGQGDTQYF	TGTGCCACCAGTGATTTGCCAGGGCAGGGAGATACGCAGTATTTT
TRBV6-5	many	NA	TRBJ1-2	CASSRAANYGYTF	TGTGCCAGCTCCAGGGCCGCTAACTATGGCTACACCTTC
TRBV7-9	few	TRBD2	TRBJ2-5	CASSSGTSSQETQYF	TGTGCCAGCAGCAGTGGGACTAGCAGTCAAGAGACCCAGTACTTC
TRBV30	NA	NA	TRBJ1-1	CAMDRGDEKAFF	TGTGCCATGGACAGAGGTGATGAAAAAGCTTTCTTT
TRBV13	NA	TRBD1	TRBJ1-2	CASSLGQGGYGYTF	TGTGCCAGCAGCTTGGGACAGGGCGGATATGGCTACACCTTC
TRBV2	NA	TRBD1	TRBJ2-1	CASSEQGQGFDEQFF	TGTGCCAGCAGTGAACAGGGACAGGGGTTCGATGAGCAGTTCTTC
TRBV11-2	NA	NA	TRBJ2-1	CASSPYGRIHNEQFF	TGTGCCAGCAGCCCCTACGGCAGGATACACAATGAGCAGTTCTTC
TRBV30	NA	TRBD2	TRBJ2-3	CAWSANSGRSTDTQYF	TGTGCCTGGAGTGCAAATAGCGGGAGGAGCACAGATACGCAGTATTTT
TRBV10-1	few	NA	TRBJ2-1	CASSGRGFRDEQFF	TGCGCCAGCAGTGGTAGGGGGTTCAGGGATGAGCAGTTCTTC
TRBV12-3/TRBV12-4	NA	NA	TRBJ2-3	CASSYTTDTQYF	TGTGCCAGCAGTTACACCACAGATACGCAGTATTTT
TRBV19	NA	NA	TRBJ1-2	CASSHNRQGSNYGYTF	TGTGCCAGTAGTCATAATCGTCAGGGATCTAACTATGGCTACACCTTC
TRBV7-9	NA	TRBD2	TRBJ2-4	CASSQADGRAPKNIQYF	TGTGCCAGCAGCCAGGCGGACGGGAGGGCCCCCAAAAACATTCAGTACTTC
TRBV27	NA	TRBD1	TRBJ2-7	CASEESYHPGQGVHEQYF	TGTGCCAGCGAAGAGAGCTATCACCCAGGACAGGGGGTACACGAGCAGTACTTC
TRBV5-1	NA	TRBD1	TRBJ2-7	CASSPRAQGATPNEQYF	TGCGCCAGCAGTCCCAGGGCACAGGGGGCAACCCCGAACGAGCAGTACTTC
TRBV3-1/TRBV3-2	NA	TRBD2	TRBJ2-3	CASSPQGSGGLNTQYF	TGTGCCAGCAGCCCACAGGGTAGCGGGGGATTGAATACGCAGTATTTT
TRBV23-1	NA	NA	TRBJ1-2	CASSAGGEGYGYTF	TGCGCCAGCTCAGCAGGAGGCGAGGGCTATGGCTACACCTTC
TRBV6-2/TRBV6-3	NA	TRBD1	TRBJ1-5	CASSLGGSNQPQHF	TGTGCCAGCAGTTTAGGGGGCAGCAATCAGCCCCAGCATTTT
TRBV13	few	TRBD2	TRBJ2-1	CASSFRGEGGARNEQFF	TGTGCCAGCAGCTTTCGAGGAGAGGGAGGGGCGAGGAATGAGCAGTTCTTC
TRBV29-1	NA	NA	TRBJ1-4	CSVAPLGSNEKLFF	TGCAGCGTTGCCCCCCTCGGGAGTAATGAAAAACTGTTTTTT
TRBV24-1	NA	TRBD1	TRBJ2-1	CATSDSTGESYNEQFF	TGTGCCACCAGTGATTCTACAGGGGAGTCCTACAATGAGCAGTTCTTC
TRBV19	NA	TRBD1	TRBJ1-2	CASSMGDSDYGYTF	TGTGCCAGTAGTATGGGGGACAGCGACTATGGCTACACCTTC
TRBV6-1	NA	TRBD1	TRBJ2-7	CASSESERTGVSEQYF	TGTGCCAGCAGTGAATCAGAAAGGACAGGGGTTAGCGAGCAGTACTTC
TRBV5-1	NA	NA	TRBJ1-4	CASSLFVGGTNEKLFF	TGCGCCAGCAGCTTGTTTGTGGGGGGAACTAATGAAAAACTGTTTTTT
TRBV5-8	NA	NA	TRBJ1-1	CASSRTIMNTEAFF	TGTGCCAGCAGCCGAACAATCATGAACACTGAAGCTTTCTTT
TRBV27	NA	NA	TRBJ2-5	CASSLSRRYQETQYF	TGTGCCAGCAGTTTATCTCGGCGGTACCAAGAGACCCAGTACTTC
TRBV9	NA	TRBD1	TRBJ1-6	CASSVAEQGSSPLHF	TGTGCCAGCAGCGTAGCGGAACAGGGGAGCTCACCCCTCCACTTT